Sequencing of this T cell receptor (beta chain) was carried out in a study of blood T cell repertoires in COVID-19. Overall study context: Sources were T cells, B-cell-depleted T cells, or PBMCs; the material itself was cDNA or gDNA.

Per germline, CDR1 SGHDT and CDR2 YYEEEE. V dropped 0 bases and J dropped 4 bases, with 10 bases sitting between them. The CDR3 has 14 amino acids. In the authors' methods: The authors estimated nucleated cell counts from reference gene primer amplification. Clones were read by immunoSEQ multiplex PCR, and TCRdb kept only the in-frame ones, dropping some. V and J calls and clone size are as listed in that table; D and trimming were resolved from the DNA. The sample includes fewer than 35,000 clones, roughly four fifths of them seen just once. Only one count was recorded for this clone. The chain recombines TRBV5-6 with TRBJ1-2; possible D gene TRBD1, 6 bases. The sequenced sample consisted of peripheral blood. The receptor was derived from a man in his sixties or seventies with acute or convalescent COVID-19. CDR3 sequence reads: CASSLDRVTYGYTF. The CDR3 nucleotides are TGTGCCAGCAGCTTGGACAGGGTGACCTATGGCTACACCTTC.